Shown below are 24 T cell receptor beta chains from a single sample sequenced in a study of Tregs in tolerant kidney transplant recipients. Using immunoSEQ multiplex PCR, the repertoire was profiled, and TCRdb retains in-frame clones only, with some absent. The table shows about 240,000 clones, with more than 65% occurring only once. What was sequenced was CD4+ T cells from blood. These receptors were obtained from a human donor in good health.

The V gene is TRBV15, the J gene TRBJ2-7, with a tentative D call TRBD1 (5 bases). The CDR3 loop spans 16 amino acids. The V gene lost 0 bases and the J gene lost 0 bases, with 12 bases spanning the gap. Germline loops: CDR1 LNHNV, CDR2 YYDKDF (reference sequence). The CDR3 loop reads CATSRDPGRDSYEQYF. The CDR3 DNA follows: TGTGCCACCAGCAGAGATCCTGGCAGGGACTCCTACGAGCAGTACTTC.

This clone was picked up one time. The genes are TRBV29-1 and TRBJ2-1; maybe TRBD1 (5 bases). V lost 7 bases and J lost 0, with 19 bases in between. The CDR3 is 16 amino acids. Germline CDR1 and CDR2: SQVTM and ANQGSEA. CDR3 sequence reads: CSADSSRSSSYNEQFF. As DNA, the CDR3 is TGCAGCGCCGACAGTTCGCGGTCAAGCTCCTACAATGAGCAGTTCTTC.

The table lists this clone with a few counts. V is TRBV2 and J is TRBJ1-1; D possibly corresponds to TRBD1 (5 bases). This CDR3 has 14 amino acids. Looked up from germline, CDR1 is SNHLY and CDR2 is FYNNEI. With 6 bases removed from V and 0 bases from J, the gap between germline ends came to 11 bases. The CDR3 nucleotides read TGTGCCAGCAGGGCGGGACGTTTGAACACTGAAGCTTTCTTT. Encoded protein: CASRAGRLNTEAFF.

The chain employs TRBV9 and TRBJ2-5; a weak D match, TRBD1 (6 bases). V was trimmed by 4 bases and J by 4 bases, leaving 17 bases between them. CDR3 size: 15 residues. Looked up from germline, CDR1 is SGDLS and CDR2 is YYNGEE. CDR3 sequence reads: CASSSLGTPRETQYF. The CDR3 DNA is TGTGCCAGCAGCTCTCTCGGGACACCTCGAGAGACCCAGTACTTC.

J is TRBJ2-5 and V is TRBV11-2; 11 nucleotides match TRBD2. The germline gives CDR1 SGHAT, CDR2 FQNNGV. This CDR3 has 16 amino acids. Trimming removed 5 bases from V and 5 bases from J; junction bases left unmatched: 10. CDR3 in amino acids: CASSPYSGGAGETQYF. CDR3 DNA sequence: TGTGCCAGCAGCCCCTATAGCGGGGGGGCTGGGGAGACCCAGTACTTC.

The chain uses TRBV15 and TRBJ2-3; 8 bases fit TRBD1. The germline CDR1 and CDR2 sequences are LNHNV and YYDKDF (reference sequence). The CDR3 covers 15 residues. V was clipped by 0 bases and J by 9 bases; unmatched bases: 8. CDR3 sequence: CATSRDSRGRVTQYF. CDR3 in DNA: TGTGCCACCAGCAGAGACTCCAGGGGGCGAGTCACGCAGTATTTT.

The rearrangement uses TRBV7-9 and TRBJ1-5, with D hard to call. The germline gives CDR1 SEHNR, CDR2 FQNEAQ (reference sequence). CDR3 length equals 18 residues. Trimming cost V 1 base and J 4 bases, with 20 bases left between them. The CDR3 bases are TGTGCCAGCAGCTTAGAGGACTGGAGGGCCCCCTTTAATCAGCCCCAGCATTTT. It yields the protein CASSLEDWRAPFNQPQHF.

The V and J genes are TRBV19 and TRBJ2-3; the D call may be TRBD1 or TRBD2 (5 bases each). Germline values: CDR1 LNHDA, CDR2 SQIVND (reference sequence). The germline V and J ends were trimmed by 1 base and 4 bases, with 12 bases remaining between them. This CDR3 has 15 amino acids. CDR3 protein: CASSIVGVSPDTQYF. The CDR3 coding sequence is TGTGCCAGTAGTATAGTGGGGGTTAGCCCAGATACGCAGTATTTT.

The chain is built from TRBV11-3 and TRBJ2-7; D not resolved. Germline CDR1 SGHNT, CDR2 YENEEA. V gave up 6 bases and J gave up 1 base, with 10 bases separating them. The length of the CDR3 is 13 residues. This chain's CDR3 is CASRGDGSYEQYF. The CDR3 bases are TGTGCCAGCAGAGGTGACGGATCCTACGAGCAGTACTTC.

This chain links TRBV10-2 with TRBJ1-1, with 7 bases identical to TRBD1. CDR1 WSHSY and CDR2 SAAADI come from the germline V gene. There are 15 residues in the CDR3. The J segment lost 5 bases and the V segment lost 6 bases, leaving 12 bases of the junction unmatched. The CDR3 loop is CASRISRDRGTEAFF. Written as DNA, the CDR3 is TGCGCCAGCAGAATAAGCCGGGACAGAGGGACTGAAGCTTTCTTT.

In its sample, this clone was seen once. The rearrangement uses TRBV6-6 and TRBJ2-3; maybe TRBD1 (6 bases). Germline values: CDR1 MNHNY, CDR2 SVGAGI (reference sequence). Between the trimmed V and J ends, which lost 6 bases and 3 bases, there was a span of 13 bases. There are 14 residues in the CDR3. This chain's CDR3 is CASRLQGPTDTQYF. CDR3 bases: TGTGCCAGCAGATTACAGGGACCGACAGATACGCAGTATTTT.

The chain joins TRBV6-5 to TRBJ1-2; D is undetermined. The V and J ends lost 5 bases and 6 bases respectively, with 16 bases between them. In germline, CDR1 is MNHEY, CDR2 SVGAGI. The CDR3 runs 14 residues. The CDR3 DNA is TGTGCCAGCAGTGAAGGACCTCCTTTCAATGGCTACACCTTC. This codes for CASSEGPPFNGYTF.

The chain recombines TRBV7-3 with TRBJ1-2, with 9 bases that match TRBD1. Trimming cost V 1 base and J 5 bases; bases outside gene matches: 11. The CDR3 loop spans 17 amino acids. Looked up from germline, CDR1 is SGHTA and CDR2 is FQGTGA. Here the CDR3 reads CASSLSSIRQGEYGYTF. The DNA for the CDR3 is TGTGCCAGCAGCTTAAGCTCTATCCGACAGGGGGAATATGGCTACACCTTC.

In this sample, this clone turned up a few times. V and J are TRBV18 and TRBJ1-3; D is perhaps TRBD1 (5 bases). The CDR3 is 15 amino acids. CDR1 KGHSH and CDR2 LQKENI come from the germline V gene. The germline V and J ends were trimmed by 2 bases and 2 bases, with 10 bases remaining between them. This CDR3 is CASSPSGGPGNTIYF. In DNA, the CDR3 is TGTGCCAGCTCACCATCGGGGGGACCTGGAAACACCATATATTTT. The whole variable domain, remainder taken from reference TRBV18 and TRBJ1-3, is NAGVMQNPRHLVRRRGQEARLRCSPMKGHSHVYWYRQLPEEGLKFMVYLQKENIIDESGMPKERFSAEFPKEGPSILRIQQVVRGDSAAYFCASSPSGGPGNTIYFGEGSWLTVV.

V is TRBV5-1 and J is TRBJ2-5; the D gene is possibly TRBD1 (6 bases). Between the trimmed V and J ends, which lost 4 bases and 5 bases, there was a span of 12 bases. This CDR3 spans 13 amino acids. The germline CDR1 and CDR2 sequences are SGHRS and YFSETQ. The CDR3 DNA sequence: TGCGCCAGCAGCCCCAATGGGGGCGAGACCCAGTACTTC. Protein product: CASSPNGGETQYF.

The chain joins TRBV20-1 to TRBJ1-4; D remains unclear. Trimming stripped 6 bases from V and 1 base from J, with 3 bases between. This CDR3 comprises 11 residues. In germline, CDR1 is DFQATT, CDR2 SNEGSKA (reference sequence). The CDR3 DNA follows: TGCAGTGCCCGAACTAATGAAAAACTGTTTTTT. Residues: CSARTNEKLFF.

The rearrangement joins TRBV19 to TRBJ2-1; 10 bases agree with TRBD2. Germline assignment: CDR1 LNHDA and CDR2 SQIVND (reference sequence). Unmatched junction bases numbered 14, after V lost 3 bases and J lost 6 bases. The CDR3 loop spans 18 amino acids. CDR3 bases: TGTGCCAGTAGTATGCTCCCAGCGGGGGGGATCCTAGTCAATGAGCAGTTCTTC. Encoded protein: CASSMLPAGGILVNEQFF.

The V gene is TRBV23-1, the J gene TRBJ2-2, with 7 bases aligning to TRBD1. TRBV23-1 is filed as an ORF, its function uncertain. V lost 2 bases and J lost 5; bases outside the gene matches: 20. This CDR3 is built from 20 residues. The CDR3 coding sequence is TGCGCCAGCAGTCAACCAACCCCGGGACAGTTAAGGGGTAAGACCGGGGAGCTGTTTTTT. Protein: CASSQPTPGQLRGKTGELFF.

This clone occurred a few times. The genes are TRBV7-9 and TRBJ2-5; TRBD2 is a possible D gene (6 bases). Germline assignment: CDR1 SEHNR and CDR2 FQNEAQ (reference sequence). V lost 0 bases and J lost 5, with 13 bases in between. There are 15 residues in the CDR3. In DNA, the CDR3 is TGTGCCAGCAGCTTAGCTACAGGAGGGCGTGAGACCCAGTACTTC. Translated: CASSLATGGRETQYF.

CDR3 in amino acids: CASSLTGQGRTEQYF. CDR3 bases: TGTGCCAGCAGCCTTACGGGACAGGGCCGCACCGAGCAGTACTTC. This sequence joins TRBV11-2 and TRBJ2-7; 9 bases are a match to TRBD1. CDR3 size: 15 residues. After removal of 5 bases from V and 6 bases from J, the junction contained 11 bases not matched to a gene. The germline CDR1 and CDR2 sequences are SGHAT and FQNNGV.

The genes are TRBV12-2 and TRBJ2-1; TRBD2 reflects the table's D call only, with no check against the DNA. TRBV12-2 is recorded as a pseudogene. CDR3 length equals 16 residues. The CDR3 region has the DNA TGTGCAAGTCGCGTTAAGGCGGGTTCCCCCTACAATGAGCAGTTCTTC. It codes for CASRVKAGSPYNEQFF.

This clone is a singleton in its sample. The chain links TRBV6-6 to TRBJ1-1, with 12 bases aligning to TRBD1. Trimming removed 0 bases from V and 4 bases from J; junction bases left unmatched: 0. From germline, CDR1 is MNHNY and CDR2 SVGAGI (reference sequence). The CDR3 is 15 amino acids. CDR3 coding DNA: TGTGCCAGCAGTTACTCGGGACAGGGGGCCACTGAAGCTTTCTTT. Its protein product is CASSYSGQGATEAFF.

This chain uses TRBV5-1 with TRBJ2-2; D is uncertain. V was clipped by 0 bases and J by 1 base, with 7 bases between them. The CDR3 runs to 15 residues. CDR1 and CDR2 (germline): SGHRS, YFSETQ. CDR3 amino acids: CASSLVPENTGELFF. The CDR3 coding sequence is TGCGCCAGCAGCTTGGTTCCAGAGAACACCGGGGAGCTGTTTTTT.

CDR3 region: CASSRPLEKLFF. The CDR3, as DNA: TGTGCCAGCAGCCGACCCCTTGAAAAACTGTTTTTT. The genes are TRBV7-2 and TRBJ1-4; unclear D gene. Looked up from germline, CDR1 is SGHTA and CDR2 is FQGNSA. Trimming removed 5 bases from V and 7 bases from J, with 8 bases in between. This CDR3 is built from 12 residues.